This T cell receptor beta chain was sequenced in a study of T cells in women clearing cervical HPV infection. Turning to the study itself: Women with histologically confirmed HPV16-related CIN3 or worse, 2 with invasive cancer, served as cases. With HLA typing for only a few women, HLA confounding remains possible. No precancer developed; the control's incident HPV16 infection cleared within 12 months.

The data were produced by immunoSEQ multiplex PCR, yet TCRdb's version contains in-frame clones alone and is incomplete. The table for this sample gives tens of thousands of clones. Worth noting for this clone: Coverage ceases 3 residues before the CDR3 finishes, and the germline J gene fills in the end.

The germline V gene encodes CDR1 MNHEY and CDR2 SVGEGT. This CDR3 has 15 amino acids. V was pared by 7 bases and J by 3 bases, with 7 bases of the junction left unmatched. All participants had a single incident cervical HPV16 infection, and prevalent HPV16 infections were excluded. The receptor was derived from a woman between 18 and 70 years old with a cervical HPV16 infection that either progressed to CIN3+ or cleared (not recorded which). The chain joins TRBV6-2 or TRBV6-3 to TRBJ2-1; 9 positions agree with TRBD2. The specimen sequenced was blood buffy coat. The CDR3 spells CASTPGRGGYNEQFF. The sequenced CDR3 bases are TGTGCCAGCACCCCGGGGCGGGGGGGCTACAATGAG.